These 19 T cell receptor beta chains came from one sample sequenced in a study of shared clonotypes between healthy human individuals. CD8 cells regarded as naive lacked CD45RO, were positively chosen for CCR7, and omitted terminally differentiated effector memory CD45RA+ cells. Profiling relied on immunoSEQ multiplex PCR, and the TCRdb table lists in-frame clones only, not all of them. The sample has under 2,000,000 clones; just under 95% are singletons. Sequences were obtained from naive CD8+ T cells sorted from blood. Receptors were obtained from a man aged 18 to 30 in good health.

This chain uses TRBV5-5 with TRBJ2-2; a weak D match, TRBD1 (6 bases). The germline V and J ends were trimmed by 0 bases and 4 bases, with 16 bases remaining between them. CDR1 and CDR2 (germline): SGHKS, YYEKEE (reference sequence). This CDR3 region has 17 residues. The CDR3 DNA reads as TGTGCCAGCAGCTTGGATCCTGGTGGCAGGGGCACCGGGGAGCTGTTTTTT. It translates to CASSLDPGGRGTGELFF.

This chain connects TRBV6-6 to TRBJ2-2, with a weak D call TRBD2 (6 bases). The CDR3 is 15 amino acids. V dropped 0 bases and J dropped 6 bases, with 11 bases sitting between them. Germline-derived CDR1 and CDR2 are MNHNY and SVGAGI (reference sequence). CDR3 bases: TGTGCCAGCAGTTACTCGGCGGGGTTCGCCGGGGAGCTGTTTTTT. Protein sequence: CASSYSAGFAGELFF.

This clone showed up just once. The chain couples TRBV7-9 to TRBJ2-3; a weak D match, TRBD2 (6 bases). The CDR3 has 16 residues. The V gene's germline CDR1 is SEHNR and CDR2 FQNEAQ (reference sequence). V lost 5 bases and J lost 2, with 17 bases in between. CDR3 nucleotides: TGTGCCAGCAGCCCCCAGGGAGCGGGTGTCACAGATACGCAGTATTTT. As protein: CASSPQGAGVTDTQYF.

The rearrangement links TRBV7-2 to TRBJ2-1; 9 nucleotides agree with TRBD2. Germline V gene data show CDR1 as SGHTA and CDR2 as FQGNSA. The trim removed 4 bases at V and 4 bases at J, leaving 5 bases unmatched. This CDR3 is 15 amino acids long. DNA of the CDR3: TGTGCCAGCAGCTCGCCTAGCGGGAAGTACAATGAGCAGTTCTTC. Translation gives CASSSPSGKYNEQFF.

The chain recombines TRBV7-8 with TRBJ1-5; weak D call: TRBD1 (6 bases). Germline-derived CDR1 and CDR2 are SGHVS and FQNEAQ. The CDR3 length is 14 residues. Trimming shortened V by 5 bases and J by 10 bases, and 18 bases separated the two germline ends. This chain's CDR3 is CASSPVVGGPPQHF. CDR3 sequence (DNA): TGTGCCAGCAGCCCCGTTGTGGGGGGCCCCCCCCAGCATTTT.

For the CDR3, the DNA is TGTGCCAGCAGTCCACTAACGGGGGGCCGATACAATGAGCAGTTCTTC. Translating it yields CASSPLTGGRYNEQFF. This chain uses TRBV27 with TRBJ2-1; D perhaps matches TRBD2 (7 bases). The CDR3 contains 16 residues. Germline CDR1 and CDR2: MNHEY and SMNVEV (reference sequence). Between the trimmed V and J ends, which lost 5 bases and 4 bases, there was a span of 18 bases.

This chain connects TRBV7-9 to TRBJ1-4; D is unresolved. The CDR3 length is 14 residues. Germline values: CDR1 SEHNR, CDR2 FQNEAQ (reference sequence). V was shortened by 5 bases and J by 5 bases, with 12 bases between the two germline ends. CDR3 sequence (DNA): TGTGCCAGCAGCATTGGTGGTAGAAATGAAAAACTGTTTTTT. Translation: CASSIGGRNEKLFF.

This clone turned up a few times. This chain links TRBV30 with TRBJ1-5, with 9 bases matching TRBD1. This CDR3 contains 15 residues. Germline values: CDR1 GTSNPN, CDR2 SVGIG (reference sequence). V was clipped by 0 bases and J by 4 bases; unmatched bases: 4. In nucleotides, the CDR3 is TGTGCCTGGAGTGTGGGACAGGGATTAAATCAGCCCCAGCATTTT. This sequence encodes CAWSVGQGLNQPQHF.

This clone was recorded only once. The chain is built from TRBV9 and TRBJ2-2; TRBD2 agrees at 13 bases. This CDR3 has 17 residues. Germline V gene data show CDR1 as SGDLS and CDR2 as YYNGEE. V dropped 4 bases and J dropped 6; count of bases not matched to a gene: 9. CDR3 loop: CASSFQTSGRLSGELFF. The CDR3 nucleotides are TGTGCCAGCAGCTTTCAGACTAGCGGGAGGTTATCCGGGGAGCTGTTTTTT.

This chain connects TRBV6-5 to TRBJ2-7, with 11 bases lining up with TRBD2. The length of the CDR3 is 16 residues. Trimming took 2 bases from V and 4 from J; bases not matched to a gene: 7. Germline assignment: CDR1 MNHEY and CDR2 SVGAGI. As DNA, the CDR3 is TGTGCCAGCAGTTACATTGAGGGGACTAGCGGATACGAGCAGTACTTC. This translates into CASSYIEGTSGYEQYF.

Remarks on this clone: Other DNA sequences in this specimen translate into the identical CDR3. The V call is TRBV5-1, the J call TRBJ1-1; no clear D gene. Looked up from germline, CDR1 is SGHRS and CDR2 is YFSETQ. CDR3 length: 13 amino acids. Trimming left V 0 bases short and J 4 bases short, with 7 bases between. The CDR3 here is CASSLVGPTEAFF. DNA of the CDR3: TGCGCCAGCAGCTTGGTGGGTCCCACTGAAGCTTTCTTT.

The chain uses TRBV6-5 and TRBJ1-6; possible D gene TRBD1, 5 bases. The ends were cut back, 7 bases at V and 10 bases at J, with 11 bases in the middle. Germline V gene data show CDR1 as MNHEY and CDR2 as SVGAGI. This CDR3 contains 12 residues. In DNA form, the CDR3 reads TGTGCCAGCATGAGAACAGGCTCACCCCTCCACTTT. It specifies CASMRTGSPLHF.

The chain has TRBV6-5 and TRBJ1-2; D is undetermined. CDR1 is MNHEY and CDR2 is SVGAGI in the germline V gene. This CDR3 contains 15 residues. V dropped 0 bases and J dropped 8 bases, with 16 bases sitting between them. The chain's CDR3 is CASSYSNGFIEGYTF. Here the CDR3 DNA reads TGTGCCAGCAGTTACTCGAATGGGTTCATCGAGGGCTACACCTTC.

The chain joins TRBV10-3 to TRBJ2-7; 8 nucleotides agree with TRBD1. The ends lost 3 bases at V and 5 bases at J; junction bases unmatched: 12. CDR3 length: 16 residues. Germline V gene lookup returns CDR1 ENHRY and CDR2 SYGVKD. The CDR3 sequence is CAISDPGTGLADEQYF. CDR3 DNA sequence: TGTGCCATCAGTGACCCAGGGACAGGTTTAGCGGACGAGCAGTACTTC.

This sequence joins TRBV7-3 and TRBJ1-2; 7 bases are shared with TRBD1. Trimming took 0 bases from V and 4 from J; bases not matched to a gene: 2. The length of the CDR3 is 14 residues. Per the germline V gene, CDR1 is SGHTA and CDR2 is FQGTGA. In DNA form, the CDR3 reads TGTGCCAGCAGCTTAACAGGGGGCGGCTATGGCTACACCTTC. Protein product: CASSLTGGGYGYTF.

This chain's CDR3 is CASSLGGGPYNYGYTF. The DNA of the CDR3 is TGTGCCAGCAGCTTGGGTGGTGGCCCCTATAACTATGGCTACACCTTC. The chain uses TRBV13 and TRBJ1-2, with D unclear. V dropped 3 bases and J dropped 1 base, with 15 bases sitting between them. Germline V gene lookup returns CDR1 PRHDT and CDR2 FYEKMQ (reference sequence). CDR3 length: 16 residues.

Details on this clone: The sample holds other DNA sequences that translate to the same CDR3. CDR3 region: CASSWDRGADTQYF. The CDR3, as DNA: TGTGCCAGCAGTTGGGATCGGGGGGCGGATACGCAGTATTTT. The J gene is TRBJ2-3, the V gene TRBV6-5, with a weak D call TRBD2 (7 bases). The CDR3 runs to 14 residues. V lost 4 bases and J lost 6, with 14 bases in between. Germline V gives CDR1 MNHEY, CDR2 SVGAGI.

A remark on this clone: Different DNA sequences within this sample yield the same CDR3. The chain employs TRBV6-1 and TRBJ2-3, with D possibly being TRBD2 (5 bases). CDR1 is MNHNS, CDR2 SASEGT, per germline. CDR3 length equals 13 residues. V was trimmed by 3 bases and J by 4 bases, leaving 8 bases between them. CDR3 residues: CASSDGSPDTQYF. The CDR3 bases are TGTGCCAGCAGTGATGGGAGTCCAGATACGCAGTATTTT.

This clone was seen a single time. The same CDR3 can be traced to other DNA sequences in this sample. This chain joins TRBV7-6 and TRBJ2-7; TRBD1 matches at 9 bases. CDR1 is SGHVS and CDR2 is FNYEAQ in the germline V gene. The CDR3 covers 13 residues. The junction had 3 bases not matched to a gene; V was cut back by 5 bases and J by 4 bases. CDR3 protein: CASSTGTGYEQYF. The CDR3 DNA reads TGTGCCAGCAGCACCGGGACAGGGTACGAGCAGTACTTC.